This T cell receptor beta chain was documented in a study of pediatric ulcerative colitis. J was trimmed by 6 bases and V by 6 bases; bases with no gene match: 9. Looked up from germline, CDR1 is SGHVS and CDR2 is FQNEAQ. The CDR3 has 15 amino acids. This clone was detected a few times. TCRdb's copy holds only in-frame clones and misses some; the assay was immunoSEQ multiplex PCR. Among about 35,000 clones listed, roughly three quarters were seen once. During colonoscopy, one to two rectal pinch biopsies were collected. V and J are TRBV7-8 and TRBJ1-4, with 8 nucleotides matching TRBD1. The source of this sequence is a boy younger than 18 with mild ulcerative colitis. Source material: gut tissue. The CDR3 protein is CASSLGQGWDEKLFF. CDR3 nucleotide sequence: TGTGCCAGCAGTCTTGGACAGGGTTGGGATGAAAAACTGTTTTTT.